This passage covers 19 T cell receptor beta chains from one sample sequenced in a study of T-cell memory formation after mild COVID-19. TCRdb reprocessed the 5' RACE reads via MiXCR and lists one record per CDR3 protein. The sample consists of 450,000 or so distinct CDR3 sequences, roughly 23% of them appearing once. The sample consisted of PBMCs or a T cell subset sorted from them (not recorded which). These receptors were collected from an adult woman who had mild COVID-19 (a few samples of this study predate the infection). Cell type and time point are not known.

The gene calls are TRBV12-3 or TRBV12-4 and TRBJ2-7; 12 nucleotides match TRBD2. The CDR3 extends over 15 amino acids. Unmatched junction bases numbered 9, after V lost 5 bases and J lost 7 bases. CDR3 nucleotide sequence: TGTGCCAGCAGTCCCCGACTAGCGGGAGTGGGGGAGCAGTACTTC. Its protein is CASSPRLAGVGEQYF.

This clonotype was counted only a few times. V gene TRBV6-2 or TRBV6-3 combines with J gene TRBJ2-2; D may be TRBD1 (6 bases). Germline V gene data show CDR1 as MNHEY and CDR2 as SVGEGT. The CDR3 consists of 16 residues. V dropped 3 bases and J dropped 1 base, with 12 bases sitting between them. The CDR3 here is CASSYARRGNTGELFF. The CDR3, as DNA: TGTGCCAGCAGTTATGCGCGCAGGGGGAACACCGGGGAGCTGTTTTTT.

The chain is built from TRBV4-2 and TRBJ2-5; either TRBD1 or TRBD2 may supply D (5 bases each). Trimming took off 0 bases at V and 5 bases at J, with 10 bases between the two ends. This CDR3 is built from 14 residues. Germline V gives CDR1 LGHNA, CDR2 YNFKEQ. CDR3 residues: CASSQDLGTETQYF. In DNA form, the CDR3 reads TGTGCCAGCAGCCAAGACCTCGGGACGGAGACCCAGTACTTC.

V usage is TRBV7-9 and J usage is TRBJ2-7; weak D call: TRBD1 (5 bases). This CDR3 region has 13 residues. Per germline, CDR1 SEHNR and CDR2 FQNEAQ (reference sequence). Trimming took off 4 bases at V and 5 bases at J, with 12 bases between the two ends. CDR3 residues: CASSSPQGHEQYF. In DNA, the CDR3 is TGTGCCAGCAGCTCTCCTCAGGGCCACGAGCAGTACTTC.

The chain links TRBV20-1 to TRBJ1-5; unclear D gene. This CDR3 spans 15 amino acids. The V end was cut by 0 bases, the J end by 4 bases, with 13 bases between. Germline values: CDR1 DFQATT, CDR2 SNEGSKA (reference sequence). The CDR3 DNA reads as TGCAGTGCTAGAGATGAAAGGGTTTGGAATCAGCCCCAGCATTTT. It translates to CSARDERVWNQPQHF.

The chain is built from TRBV5-1 and TRBJ2-3; possibly TRBD2 for D (6 bases). The CDR3 loop spans 16 amino acids. Germline V gene lookup returns CDR1 SGHRS and CDR2 YFSETQ. The V end was cut by 0 bases, the J end by 0 bases, with 11 bases between. The DNA of the CDR3 is TGCGCCAGCAGCTTGGACGGGACTGGAAGCACAGATACGCAGTATTTT. Protein sequence: CASSLDGTGSTDTQYF.

This chain connects TRBV7-9 to TRBJ1-1; unclear D gene. The CDR3 has 15 residues. With 8 bases removed from V and 4 bases from J, the gap between germline ends came to 20 bases. The germline gives CDR1 SEHNR, CDR2 FQNEAQ (reference sequence). CDR3 in amino acids: CASSEGWGWGTEAFF. DNA for the CDR3: TGTGCCAGCTCCGAGGGCTGGGGTTGGGGCACTGAAGCTTTCTTT.

The table lists this clonotype with a few counts. The CDR3 here is CASSLVPDSSEQYF. In DNA, the CDR3 is TGTGCCAGCAGCTTAGTCCCGGACAGTAGCGAGCAGTACTTC. This rearrangement joins TRBV7-2 to TRBJ2-7, with D possibly matching TRBD1 (6 bases). Per the germline V gene, CDR1 is SGHTA and CDR2 is FQGNSA. V was pared by 1 base and J by 6 bases, with 13 bases between. There are 14 residues in the CDR3.

This clonotype appeared a single time. The chain is built from TRBV3-1 and TRBJ2-1, with D uncertain. Germline CDR1 reads LGHDT; CDR2 reads YNNKEL (reference sequence). The V end was cut by 3 bases, the J end by 3 bases, with 9 bases between. This CDR3 region has 14 residues. CDR3 coding DNA: TGTGCCAGCAGCCACCTAGGCAGCTACAATGAGCAGTTCTTC. It is translated as CASSHLGSYNEQFF.

This clonotype came up a few times. The rearrangement links TRBV24-1 to TRBJ2-1; D is undetermined. V was clipped by 5 bases and J by 4 bases, with 14 bases between them. The CDR3 totals 15 residues. CDR1 and CDR2 from the germline V gene are KGHDR and SFDVKD. CDR3 bases: TGTGCCACCAGTGTCGGTGGGGTCAAATACAATGAGCAGTTCTTC. Translating it yields CATSVGGVKYNEQFF.

This clonotype was observed a handful of times. V usage is TRBV6-5 and J usage is TRBJ2-7; 10 bases match TRBD2. Germline loops: CDR1 MNHEY, CDR2 SVGAGI. V lost 8 bases, J lost 2 bases, and 6 bases stayed unmatched. The CDR3 covers 14 residues. This CDR3 is CASASGTSAYEQYF. Written as DNA, the CDR3 is TGTGCCAGCGCCTCCGGGACTAGCGCCTACGAGCAGTACTTC.

The sample holds a few counts of this clonotype. This chain uses TRBV4-1 with TRBJ1-3, with D unclear. V gave up 6 bases and J gave up 4 bases, with 13 bases separating them. From germline, CDR1 is MGHRA and CDR2 YSYEKL. The CDR3 runs to 14 residues. CDR3 nucleotides: TGCGCCAGCAGTCGATCCCCTCAGGGAAACACCATATATTTT. Encoded protein: CASSRSPQGNTIYF.

This clonotype occurred a few times. This chain uses TRBV7-9 with TRBJ2-1; 10 positions agree with TRBD2. The germline CDR1 and CDR2 sequences are SEHNR and FQNEAQ (reference sequence). This CDR3 has 15 residues. Unmatched junction bases numbered 6, after V lost 6 bases and J lost 4 bases. CDR3 nucleotides: TGTGCCAGCAGACGGACTAGCGGATTATACAATGAGCAGTTCTTC. It encodes CASRRTSGLYNEQFF.

This clonotype turned up a few times. The chain links TRBV6-5 to TRBJ2-7; weak D call: TRBD1 (6 bases). The CDR3 runs 14 residues. In germline, CDR1 is MNHEY, CDR2 SVGAGI. The V gene lost 6 bases and the J gene lost 2 bases, with 14 bases spanning the gap. DNA of the CDR3: TGTGCCAGCAGCTCTACAGGGTTGGCCTACGAGCAGTACTTC. Its translation is CASSSTGLAYEQYF.

Only a few counts were recorded for this clonotype. The J gene is TRBJ2-7, the V gene TRBV13, with D possibly called TRBD1 or TRBD2 (5 bases each). The germline CDR1 and CDR2 sequences are PRHDT and FYEKMQ (reference sequence). The CDR3 is 13 amino acids. Trimming took off 5 bases at V and 5 bases at J, with 13 bases between the two ends. CDR3 amino acids: CASSPGTLDEQYF. The CDR3 coding sequence is TGTGCCAGCAGCCCCGGGACCTTAGACGAGCAGTACTTC.

The J gene is TRBJ2-7, the V gene TRBV11-2, with 10 bases matching TRBD1. Germline V lookup: CDR1 SGHAT, CDR2 FQNNGV. This CDR3 has 15 residues. V trimming: 5 bases; J trimming: 3 bases; junction bases outside the gene matches: 7. In DNA form, the CDR3 reads TGTGCCAGCAGCCTCCTAGGGACAGGGGACTACGAGCAGTACTTC. Protein: CASSLLGTGDYEQYF.

A note on this clonotype: The germline gene is not matched at one end of the junction; a read error may be the cause. The chain has TRBV24-1 and TRBJ2-3; 13 positions match TRBD2. CDR3 length: 13 amino acids. Per germline, CDR1 KGHDR and CDR2 SFDVKD. The CDR3 bases are TGTGCCACCAGTGATCGGACTAGCGGGAGCACCACTTTT. This sequence encodes CATSDRTSGSTTF.

This clonotype was counted only a few times. The chain has TRBV6-5 and TRBJ2-2, with 10 bases identical to TRBD2. CDR1 is MNHEY and CDR2 is SVGAGI in the germline V gene. J was trimmed by 0 bases and V by 8 bases; bases with no gene match: 9. The CDR3 consists of 17 residues. In DNA, the CDR3 is TGTGCCAGCTTGTCTAGCGGGAGCCTCGCGAACACCGGGGAGCTGTTTTTT. Amino acid sequence: CASLSSGSLANTGELFF.

This chain connects TRBV11-2 to TRBJ2-1; 9 nucleotides line up with TRBD2. Germline-derived CDR1 and CDR2 are SGHAT and FQNNGV. The V segment lost 5 bases and the J segment 8 bases; nucleotides outside the gene matches: 10. This CDR3 is built from 15 residues. CDR3 region: CASSPSWRGGDEQFF. The CDR3 DNA follows: TGTGCCAGCAGCCCCAGCTGGCGGGGGGGCGATGAGCAGTTCTTC.